This T cell receptor beta chain comes out of a study of blood T cell repertoires in COVID-19. In the study overall: PBMCs, B-cell-depleted T cells, or T cells were the source of the cDNA or gDNA that made up the material.

This clone has just a few counts. V was pared by 5 bases and J by 5 bases, with 15 bases between. The germline V gene encodes CDR1 LNHDA and CDR2 SQIVND (reference sequence). The CDR3 consists of 14 residues. The repertoire was sequenced with immunoSEQ multiplex PCR; TCRdb's copy has only in-frame clones and lacks some. The sample includes 120,000 to 150,000 clones, around 80% of them seen just once. The TCR originated in a man between 60 and 75 years old with acute or convalescent COVID-19. The chain uses TRBV19 and TRBJ1-2; maybe TRBD1 (5 bases). Sequenced sample: peripheral blood. In nucleotides, the CDR3 is TGTGCCAGTAGTTTAACCCGACAGTCTTATGGCTACACCTTC. The encoded protein is CASSLTRQSYGYTF.